The 20 T cell receptor beta chains below were found in one sample sequenced in a study of blood T cell repertoires in COVID-19. Sequencing used immunoSEQ multiplex PCR; TCRdb keeps in-frame clones, though not all of them. This table has more than 95,000 clones, 88% appearing once. Sequenced material: peripheral blood. The receptors were gathered from a man in his forties or fifties with acute or convalescent COVID-19.

The chain is built from TRBV7-9 and TRBJ2-1, with TRBD2 as a possible D gene (6 bases). This CDR3 is 13 amino acids long. The V end was cut by 4 bases, the J end by 6 bases, with 10 bases between. Germline loops: CDR1 SEHNR, CDR2 FQNEAQ (reference sequence). CDR3 amino acids: CASSSGSSNEQFF. The CDR3 DNA follows: TGTGCCAGCAGCTCCGGGAGTAGCAATGAGCAGTTCTTC.

This sequence joins TRBV29-1 and TRBJ2-7, with D perhaps matching TRBD2 (5 bases). Trimming stripped 4 bases from V and 0 bases from J, with 13 bases between. The CDR3 length is 14 residues. Germline CDR1 and CDR2: SQVTM and ANQGSEA. The CDR3 here is CSVGGSGTSYEQYF. In DNA form, the CDR3 reads TGCAGCGTTGGGGGAAGCGGTACCTCCTACGAGCAGTACTTC.

The chain combines TRBV5-1 with TRBJ1-6, with unresolved D. The V and J ends lost 0 bases and 13 bases respectively, with 11 bases between them. Germline V CDR1 and CDR2: SGHRS, YFSETQ. This CDR3 spans 13 amino acids. The CDR3 region is CASSLVGREPLHF. The CDR3 region has the DNA TGCGCCAGCAGCTTGGTGGGCCGAGAGCCCCTCCACTTT.

V and J are TRBV7-6 and TRBJ2-1; maybe TRBD1 (5 bases). V lost 4 bases, J lost 5 bases, and 27 bases lay in between. This CDR3 has 19 residues. Germline values: CDR1 SGHVS, CDR2 FNYEAQ. The chain's CDR3 is CASSSSTIDSLLINNEQFF. The CDR3 bases are TGTGCCAGCAGCTCCTCAACCATAGACAGTCTTCTCATAAACAATGAGCAGTTCTTC.

J is TRBJ2-7 and V is TRBV5-6; D is undetermined. Germline V CDR1 and CDR2: SGHDT, YYEEEE. The CDR3 consists of 13 residues. Trimming took 2 bases from V and 3 from J, leaving 9 bases between them. CDR3: CASSLNRFYEQYF. The CDR3 nucleotides are TGTGCCAGCAGCTTAAATCGGTTCTACGAGCAGTACTTC.

V and J are TRBV4-1 and TRBJ2-7; the match to TRBD1 covers 8 bases. J lost 0 bases, V lost 2 bases, and 6 bases had no gene match. The germline gives CDR1 MGHRA, CDR2 YSYEKL. There are 16 residues in the CDR3. The CDR3 DNA is TGCGCCAGCAGCCAAAGGCAGGGGGCGATCTCCTACGAGCAGTACTTC. Its translation is CASSQRQGAISYEQYF.

The chain uses TRBV2 and TRBJ2-1, with D possibly matching TRBD2 (5 bases). Looked up from germline, CDR1 is SNHLY and CDR2 is FYNNEI. V was clipped by 2 bases and J by 8 bases, with 13 bases between them. This CDR3 contains 14 residues. This chain's CDR3 is CASSERPGIHEQFF. DNA for the CDR3: TGTGCCAGCAGTGAAAGGCCGGGGATCCATGAGCAGTTCTTC.

The chain is built from TRBV4-1 and TRBJ2-3; D is possibly TRBD2 (6 bases). CDR1 and CDR2 (germline): MGHRA, YSYEKL. Trimming removed 0 bases from V and 1 base from J, with 11 bases in between. CDR3 length: 16 residues. The CDR3 DNA sequence: TGCGCCAGCAGCCAAGAGGGGTGGGAGGGCACAGATACGCAGTATTTT. It yields the protein CASSQEGWEGTDTQYF.

J is TRBJ1-5 and V is TRBV6-5; 8 bases are shared with TRBD1. The junction had 4 bases not matched to a gene; V was cut back by 4 bases and J by 2 bases. This CDR3 has 15 residues. The germline V gene encodes CDR1 MNHEY and CDR2 SVGAGI. The DNA for the CDR3 is TGTGCCAGCAGTTCCGGGACAGGAGGCAATCAGCCCCAGCATTTT. It codes for CASSSGTGGNQPQHF.

This clone was counted a few times. This chain connects TRBV23-1 to TRBJ2-2; the match to TRBD2 covers 8 bases. TRBV23-1 is classed as an ORF, of uncertain function. V was pared by 4 bases and J by 6 bases, with 16 bases of the junction left unmatched. There are 18 residues in the CDR3. The CDR3 DNA reads TGCGCCAGCAGTCCCGTGAAGCGGGAGTTTTGTTTAGCCGGGGAGCTGTTTTTT. This sequence encodes CASSPVKREFCLAGELFF.

V gene TRBV3-1 (or the pseudogene TRBV3-2) combines with J gene TRBJ2-1; possible D gene TRBD2, 5 bases. From germline, CDR1 is LGHDT and CDR2 YNNKEL (reference sequence). Trimming cost V 0 bases and J 9 bases, with 12 bases left between them. This CDR3 has 14 residues. DNA of the CDR3: TGTGCCAGCAGCCAAGATGGTCTAGCAGCTGAGCAGTTCTTC. Translating gives CASSQDGLAAEQFF.

This clone has more than one count but fewer than ten. The chain links TRBV6-5 to TRBJ2-2; 8 bases are shared with TRBD1. V was clipped by 5 bases and J by 5 bases; unmatched bases: 4. The CDR3 sequence is 14 residues long. The germline V gene encodes CDR1 MNHEY and CDR2 SVGAGI. The DNA for the CDR3 is TGTGCCAGCAGTAGGGACAGGCGGACCGGGGAGCTGTTTTTT. Translated: CASSRDRRTGELFF.

Only a few counts were recorded for this clone. The chain is built from TRBV27 and TRBJ2-1, with D unclear. This CDR3 has 12 amino acids. Germline CDR1 reads MNHEY; CDR2 reads SMNVEV (reference sequence). Trimming removed 8 bases from V and 12 bases from J, with 17 bases in between. CDR3 sequence reads: CASFSSAKGQFF. Written as DNA, the CDR3 is TGTGCCAGCTTCTCCAGCGCGAAAGGGCAGTTCTTC.

The rearrangement joins TRBV4-1 to TRBJ2-5; TRBD2 matches 10 bases. V lost 1 base to trimming and J lost 4 bases; unmatched junction nucleotides: 6. The CDR3 spans 16 residues. The V gene's germline CDR1 is MGHRA and CDR2 YSYEKL. DNA of the CDR3: TGCGCCAGCAGCCAAGTCCCAGCGGGAGGGGGAGAGACCCAGTACTTC. It is translated as CASSQVPAGGGETQYF.

The chain joins TRBV29-1 to TRBJ1-1, with TRBD1 matching over 8 bases. The CDR3 extends over 13 amino acids. Germline loops: CDR1 SQVTM, CDR2 ANQGSEA. V shed 6 bases and J 4 bases; nucleotides not matched to a gene: 7. Written as DNA, the CDR3 is TGCAGCGTCCAGGGACAGGACCTCACTGAAGCTTTCTTT. As protein: CSVQGQDLTEAFF.

Only one count was recorded for this clone. The chain recombines TRBV19 with TRBJ1-5; 9 bases fit TRBD1. Germline values: CDR1 LNHDA, CDR2 SQIVND (reference sequence). The ends lost 1 base at V and 5 bases at J; junction bases unmatched: 3. This CDR3 contains 15 residues. Here the CDR3 reads CASSIGDRVDQPQHF. CDR3 nucleotide sequence: TGTGCCAGTAGTATAGGGGACAGGGTTGATCAGCCCCAGCATTTT.

This clone appeared once. The rearrangement uses TRBV9 and TRBJ2-2; D unresolved. The germline gives CDR1 SGDLS, CDR2 YYNGEE. V gave up 0 bases and J gave up 4 bases, with 7 bases separating them. The CDR3 runs to 14 residues. The CDR3 region is CASSVGGPTGELFF. DNA for the CDR3: TGTGCCAGCAGCGTAGGCGGCCCCACCGGGGAGCTGTTTTTT.

V usage is TRBV19 and J usage is TRBJ1-1; D is perhaps TRBD1 (5 bases). Germline loops: CDR1 LNHDA, CDR2 SQIVND (reference sequence). The V gene lost 4 bases and the J gene lost 4 bases, with 16 bases spanning the gap. The CDR3 has 15 amino acids. CDR3 sequence (DNA): TGTGCCAGTAGTACATATCAGGGATCCGGCACTGAAGCTTTCTTT. Translating it yields CASSTYQGSGTEAFF.

This CDR3 reads CASSNGDIRWEQYF. CDR3 DNA: TGTGCCAGTAGTAACGGGGACATTCGATGGGAGCAGTACTTC. The genes are TRBV19 and TRBJ2-7, with D perhaps matching TRBD1 (6 bases). V lost 4 bases to trimming and J lost 7 bases, with 17 bases between them. In germline, CDR1 is LNHDA, CDR2 SQIVND (reference sequence). The CDR3 loop spans 14 amino acids.

V gene TRBV3-1 (or the pseudogene TRBV3-2) combines with J gene TRBJ1-5; possible D gene TRBD1, 6 bases. CDR3 size: 15 residues. Germline CDR1 is LGHDT and CDR2 is YNNKEL (reference sequence). The V gene lost 2 bases and the J gene lost 7 bases, with 15 bases spanning the gap. The CDR3 protein is CASSQTSGDNQPQHF. The CDR3 region has the DNA TGTGCCAGCAGCCAAACGTCAGGGGACAACCAGCCCCAGCATTTT.